Each of the 12 T cell receptor beta chains below was sequenced from the same sample in a study of cytomegalovirus exposure and HLA in healthy donors. The PCR had 60 Vbeta and 13 Jbeta primers. Here immunoSEQ multiplex PCR was the method, and the copy in TCRdb shows in-frame clones only, minus some. The sample has about 120,000 clones, under 90% seen once. Sequencing was performed on PBMCs. The receptor set was obtained from a middle-aged woman in good health and CMV-seronegative.

V gene TRBV6-6 combines with J gene TRBJ2-7, with 10 bases identical to TRBD2. Germline V gives CDR1 MNHNY, CDR2 SVGAGI (reference sequence). Unmatched junction bases numbered 5, after V lost 2 bases and J lost 1 base. CDR3 length: 16 amino acids. For the CDR3, the DNA is TGTGCCAGCAGTTACGGTTTAGCGGGAGGATCCTACGAGCAGTACTTC. Amino acid sequence: CASSYGLAGGSYEQYF.

J is TRBJ1-2 and V is TRBV18; 8 nucleotides match TRBD1. The junction had 11 bases not matched to a gene; V was cut back by 4 bases and J by 4 bases. There are 16 residues in the CDR3. Germline loops: CDR1 KGHSH, CDR2 LQKENI. CDR3 residues: CASSHRERTGSYGYTF. The CDR3 region has the DNA TGTGCCAGCTCACATCGGGAAAGGACAGGGAGCTATGGCTACACCTTC.

The chain uses TRBV6-5 and TRBJ1-2; 9 bases match TRBD1. The CDR3 is 15 amino acids. The trim removed 6 bases at V and 3 bases at J, leaving 8 bases unmatched. The germline CDR1 and CDR2 sequences are MNHEY and SVGAGI. The CDR3, as DNA: TGTGCCAGCAGAGCCGGGACAGGGATCGACTATGGCTACACCTTC. Protein: CASRAGTGIDYGYTF.

This chain links TRBV10-3 with TRBJ1-2; maybe TRBD1 (6 bases). The germline CDR1 and CDR2 sequences are ENHRY and SYGVKD. The CDR3 spans 12 residues. The germline V and J ends were trimmed by 8 bases and 6 bases, with 13 bases remaining between them. The CDR3: CAIQGNLDGYTF. In DNA form, the CDR3 reads TGTGCCATCCAGGGGAATCTGGATGGCTACACCTTC.

V usage is TRBV7-9 and J usage is TRBJ1-1; D perhaps matches TRBD1 (5 bases). V lost 6 bases to trimming and J lost 13 bases, with 21 bases between them. Per germline, CDR1 SEHNR and CDR2 FQNEAQ (reference sequence). The CDR3 contains 13 residues. The CDR3 reads CASSHELAGHGFF. CDR3 sequence (DNA): TGTGCCAGCAGTCACGAACTCGCAGGGCACGGTTTCTTT.

The V call is TRBV7-3, the J call TRBJ2-1; 8 positions agree with TRBD2. V lost 3 bases and J lost 7; bases outside the gene matches: 8. The CDR3 consists of 15 residues. CDR1 is SGHTA, CDR2 FQGTGA, per germline. This CDR3 is CASSFGGGQGNEQFF. The CDR3 nucleotides read TGTGCCAGCAGCTTTGGCGGGGGGCAAGGGAATGAGCAGTTCTTC.

As regards this clone: The DNA is omitted, as the CDR3 cannot be located on it reliably, and the CDR3 follows TCRdb's listing. This chain uses TRBV21-1 with TRBJ1-5; the DNA was not used to check the table's D call, TRBD1. TRBV21-1 has pseudogene status. With termini counted, the CDR3 has 17 amino acids. CDR3: CASSFKVAQGAIQPQHF.

Here the CDR3 DNA reads TGTGCCAGCAACCCGGGACTAGCGGGAAACGAGCAGTTCTTC. Its protein is CASNPGLAGNEQFF. V usage is TRBV9 and J usage is TRBJ2-1; 13 bases match TRBD2. Germline assignment: CDR1 SGDLS and CDR2 YYNGEE. The CDR3 totals 14 residues. V shed 6 bases and J 10 bases; nucleotides not matched to a gene: 7.

The chain couples TRBV5-1 to TRBJ1-3; no clear D gene. CDR3 length equals 15 residues. Germline V gene sequence: CDR1 SGHRS, CDR2 YFSETQ. V lost 0 bases to trimming and J lost 4 bases, with 11 bases between them. In nucleotides, the CDR3 is TGCGCCAGCAGCTTGGACGGGAAGCCGGGAAACACCATATATTTT. Amino acid sequence: CASSLDGKPGNTIYF.

The V and J genes are TRBV2 and TRBJ2-1; 9 bases fit TRBD1. J gave up 9 bases and V 7 bases, and 7 bases lay outside the gene matches. CDR1 is SNHLY, CDR2 FYNNEI, per germline. The CDR3 covers 13 residues. The CDR3 sequence is CASKGQGAGEQFF. Written as DNA, the CDR3 is TGTGCCAGCAAGGGACAGGGAGCGGGTGAGCAGTTCTTC.

The J gene is TRBJ1-2, the V gene TRBV6-5, with a tentative D call TRBD1 (6 bases). Germline CDR1 reads MNHEY; CDR2 reads SVGAGI. Trimming took off 7 bases at V and 2 bases at J, with 11 bases between the two ends. The length of the CDR3 is 13 residues. This CDR3 reads CASTTDRNYGYTF. CDR3 nucleotides: TGTGCCAGCACCACGGACAGAAACTATGGCTACACCTTC.

This clone has just a few counts. This sequence joins TRBV5-6 and TRBJ2-7; D not resolved. This CDR3 contains 16 residues. Germline assignment: CDR1 SGHDT and CDR2 YYEEEE. Trimming cost V 0 bases and J 3 bases, with 16 bases left between them. The CDR3 DNA reads TGTGCCAGCAGCTTGGTGGTTAAACAGAACATCTACGAGCAGTACTTC. It codes for CASSLVVKQNIYEQYF.